The 17 T cell receptor beta chains below were found in one sample sequenced in a study of T cells after yellow fever vaccination. Using its own MiXCR run on the 5' RACE reads, TCRdb lists one record per CDR3 protein. The sample records some 260,000 distinct CDR3 sequences, around 5.3% being singletons. The material was CD4+ T cells sorted from PBMCs, obtained on the day of the yellow fever booster vaccination. The receptors stem from a man between 18 and 35 years old who received the YFV17D yellow fever vaccine.

The gene calls are TRBV14 and TRBJ2-3, with D unresolved. The CDR3 contains 13 residues. Germline V CDR1 and CDR2: SGHDN, FVKESK. The V and J ends lost 4 bases and 2 bases respectively, with 7 bases between them. The CDR3 spells CASSRRDTDTQYF. The CDR3 DNA reads TGTGCCAGCAGCCGTAGGGACACAGATACGCAGTATTTT.

The table lists this clonotype with many counts. The genes are TRBV7-3 and TRBJ2-1, with 9 bases matching TRBD2. The CDR3 loop spans 15 amino acids. Trimming removed 6 bases from V and 1 base from J; junction bases left unmatched: 4. Germline assignment: CDR1 SGHTA and CDR2 FQGTGA. The CDR3 loop reads CASSFTSGSYNEQFF. For the CDR3, the DNA is TGTGCCAGCAGTTTCACTAGCGGGTCCTACAATGAGCAGTTCTTC.

This clonotype was seen more than once but under ten times. The rearrangement uses TRBV5-5 and TRBJ1-3; tentatively, D is TRBD1 (5 bases). V lost 4 bases and J lost 4, with 12 bases in between. Germline V gene lookup returns CDR1 SGHKS and CDR2 YYEKEE (reference sequence). CDR3 length equals 14 residues. The CDR3 region has the DNA TGTGCCAGCAGCCGCAGGGAGGCCGGAAACACCATATATTTT. Its protein is CASSRREAGNTIYF.

The table lists this clonotype with many counts. The chain joins TRBV12-3 or TRBV12-4 to TRBJ2-2; 9 bases agree with TRBD1. V shed 5 bases and J 2 bases; nucleotides not matched to a gene: 3. The CDR3 loop spans 15 amino acids. CDR3 in amino acids: CASSPGQGNTGELFF. For the CDR3, the DNA is TGTGCCAGCAGTCCGGGACAGGGTAACACCGGGGAGCTGTTTTTT.

This clonotype has just a few counts. This CDR3 is CSASPGLAKNIQYF. The CDR3 coding sequence is TGCAGTGCTAGCCCAGGGCTAGCCAAAAACATTCAGTACTTC. The V gene is TRBV20-1, the J gene TRBJ2-4; tentative D call: TRBD1 (5 bases). Per the germline V gene, CDR1 is DFQATT and CDR2 is SNEGSKA (reference sequence). This CDR3 comprises 14 residues. V gave up 3 bases and J gave up 0 bases, with 9 bases separating them.

The chain is built from TRBV19 and TRBJ2-5; 8 nucleotides match TRBD1. The CDR3 is 14 amino acids. The V gene end was trimmed by 5 bases and the J gene end by 4 bases; junction bases not matched to a gene: 6. Germline V gives CDR1 LNHDA, CDR2 SQIVND (reference sequence). The CDR3 DNA reads as TGTGCCAGTAGTTTTACCGGGACAGGAGAGACCCAGTACTTC. It encodes CASSFTGTGETQYF.

In this sample, this clonotype turned up many times. This chain joins TRBV7-2 and TRBJ1-2; 9 bases match TRBD1. This CDR3 region has 14 residues. J was trimmed by 4 bases and V by 3 bases; bases with no gene match: 3. Germline CDR1 SGHTA, CDR2 FQGNSA. DNA of the CDR3: TGTGCCAGCAGCTTCCAGGACAGGGGCTATGGCTACACCTTC. This translates into CASSFQDRGYGYTF.

Only a few counts were recorded for this clonotype. This chain links TRBV20-1 with TRBJ1-2; a possible D gene is TRBD1 (6 bases). CDR3 length: 14 amino acids. Germline CDR1 and CDR2: DFQATT and SNEGSKA (reference sequence). V gave up 2 bases and J gave up 4 bases, with 14 bases separating them. The CDR3 nucleotides read TGCAGTGCTAGAATCCGGGGGCAGGTCTATGGCTACACCTTC. Translated, it gives CSARIRGQVYGYTF.

This clonotype appeared many times. The chain joins TRBV11-1 to TRBJ2-7; 7 bases align to TRBD2. The CDR3 contains 16 residues. Germline V gene sequence: CDR1 SGHAT, CDR2 FQDESV (reference sequence). Trimming cost V 1 base and J 2 bases; bases outside gene matches: 8. As DNA, the CDR3 is TGTGCCAGCAGCTTAGTAGGCGGGGGAACTACCTACGAGCAGTACTTC. This gives the protein CASSLVGGGTTYEQYF.

The CDR3 DNA is TGTGCCAGTAGTATGCAGGATGGTGAGCAGTTCTTC. Translated, it gives CASSMQDGEQFF. The rearrangement uses TRBV19 and TRBJ2-1; D is uncertain. V gave up 3 bases and J gave up 9 bases, with 9 bases separating them. The CDR3 covers 12 residues. Germline lookup yields CDR1 LNHDA and CDR2 SQIVND (reference sequence).

Many counts were recorded for this clonotype. The rearrangement links TRBV29-1 to TRBJ2-5; possibly TRBD2 for D (5 bases). Trimming shortened V by 1 base and J by 5 bases, and 8 bases separated the two germline ends. In germline, CDR1 is SQVTM, CDR2 ANQGSEA. The CDR3 extends over 12 amino acids. The CDR3 DNA reads TGCAGCGTTGAAGGGTCGGGGGAGACCCAGTACTTC. It encodes CSVEGSGETQYF.

The table lists this clonotype with a few counts. The V and J genes are TRBV6-8 and TRBJ1-1; 8 bases line up with TRBD1. Germline V lookup: CDR1 MNHGY, CDR2 SAAAGT. The CDR3 is 16 amino acids. V shed 2 bases, J shed 8 bases, and the junction held 13 bases outside the gene matches. The CDR3: CASSYRRGRRSWEAFF. The CDR3 DNA reads TGTGCCAGCAGTTACCGCAGGGGGCGGAGGTCCTGGGAAGCTTTCTTT.

The chain has TRBV15 and TRBJ2-2; no clear D. CDR1 is LNHNV, CDR2 YYDKDF, per germline (reference sequence). The CDR3 spans 17 residues. V lost 1 base to trimming and J lost 4 bases, with 16 bases between them. The CDR3 DNA reads TGTGCCACCAGCAGAGTCCACCCCCGGCATTCCACCGGGGAGCTGTTTTTT. It encodes CATSRVHPRHSTGELFF.

The chain has TRBV29-1 and TRBJ2-6, with 10 bases that match TRBD1. The CDR3 loop spans 16 amino acids. The ends lost 7 bases at V and 4 bases at J; junction bases unmatched: 10. CDR1 and CDR2 from the germline V gene are SQVTM and ANQGSEA. CDR3 protein: CSGGPDRGTGANVLTF. Written as DNA, the CDR3 is TGCAGCGGTGGCCCGGACAGGGGGACAGGGGCCAACGTCCTGACTTTC.

This clonotype was seen ten or more times. The chain is built from TRBV6-6 and TRBJ2-1; TRBD2 might be the D (5 bases). The germline V gene encodes CDR1 MNHNY and CDR2 SVGAGI (reference sequence). The CDR3 length is 14 residues. The germline V and J ends were trimmed by 2 bases and 1 base, with 6 bases remaining between them. The CDR3 here is CASSYTSSYNEQFF. Written as DNA, the CDR3 is TGTGCCAGCAGTTACACTAGTTCCTACAATGAGCAGTTCTTC.

V usage is TRBV5-1 and J usage is TRBJ1-1; TRBD1 matches 9 bases. V shed 4 bases and J 10 bases; nucleotides not matched to a gene: 5. The CDR3 covers 12 residues. CDR1 SGHRS and CDR2 YFSETQ come from the germline V gene. The CDR3 DNA reads as TGCGCCAGCAGCACGGACAGGGGCCCAGCTTTCTTT. As protein: CASSTDRGPAFF.

DNA for the CDR3: TGTGCCAGCAGCCGGTGGGGGAGGAACACTGAAGCTTTCTTT. Encoded protein: CASSRWGRNTEAFF. The V call is TRBV5-4, the J call TRBJ1-1; D might be TRBD1 (5 bases). The CDR3 is made up of 14 amino acids. Trimming shortened V by 4 bases and J by 1 base, and 11 bases separated the two germline ends. Germline lookup yields CDR1 SGHNT and CDR2 YYREEE (reference sequence).